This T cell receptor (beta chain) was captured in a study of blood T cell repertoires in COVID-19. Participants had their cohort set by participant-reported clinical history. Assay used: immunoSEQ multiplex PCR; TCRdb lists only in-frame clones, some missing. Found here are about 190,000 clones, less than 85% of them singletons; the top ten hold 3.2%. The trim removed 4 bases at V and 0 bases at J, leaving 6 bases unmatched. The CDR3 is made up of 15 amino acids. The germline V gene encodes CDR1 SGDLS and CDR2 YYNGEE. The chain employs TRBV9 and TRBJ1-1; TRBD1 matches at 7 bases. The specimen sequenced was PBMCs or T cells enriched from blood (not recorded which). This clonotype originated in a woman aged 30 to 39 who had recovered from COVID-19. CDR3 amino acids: CASSIHRGLNTEAFF. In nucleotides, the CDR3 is TGTGCCAGCAGCATCCACAGGGGCCTGAACACTGAAGCTTTCTTT.